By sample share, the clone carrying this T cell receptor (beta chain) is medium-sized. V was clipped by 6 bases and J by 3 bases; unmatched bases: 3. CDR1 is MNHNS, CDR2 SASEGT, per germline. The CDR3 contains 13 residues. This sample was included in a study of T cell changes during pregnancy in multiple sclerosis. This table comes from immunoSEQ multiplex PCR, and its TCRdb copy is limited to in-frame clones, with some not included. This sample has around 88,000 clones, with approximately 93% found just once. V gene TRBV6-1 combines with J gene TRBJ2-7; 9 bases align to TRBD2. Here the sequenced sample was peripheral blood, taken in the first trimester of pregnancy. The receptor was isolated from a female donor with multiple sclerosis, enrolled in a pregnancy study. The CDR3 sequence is CASRTSGNYEQYF. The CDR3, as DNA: TGTGCCAGCAGGACTAGCGGAAACTACGAGCAGTACTTC.